One TCR beta chain is described in this entry. Assay: immunoSEQ multiplex PCR; the TCRdb copy retains only in-frame clones and omits some. The sample yields roughly 120,000 clones, 87% seen once. This specimen comes from a study of blood T cell repertoires in COVID-19. Study as a whole: The study drew acute and convalescent COVID-19 samples from the United States, Italy and Spain. From T cells, B-cell-depleted T cells, or PBMCs came the material, which was cDNA or gDNA.

Material for sequencing was peripheral blood. This TCR derives from a human donor in a cohort sampled during active COVID-19.

The CDR3 loop reads CASLNLGQGASEAFF. CDR3 bases: TGTGCCAGCCTGAATCTTGGGCAGGGGGCTTCAGAAGCTTTCTTT. J is TRBJ1-1 and V is TRBV19; 8 bases agree with TRBD1. This CDR3 has 15 amino acids. The germline V gene has CDR1 LNHDA and CDR2 SQIVND (reference sequence). Unmatched junction bases numbered 17, after V lost 9 bases and J lost 8 bases.